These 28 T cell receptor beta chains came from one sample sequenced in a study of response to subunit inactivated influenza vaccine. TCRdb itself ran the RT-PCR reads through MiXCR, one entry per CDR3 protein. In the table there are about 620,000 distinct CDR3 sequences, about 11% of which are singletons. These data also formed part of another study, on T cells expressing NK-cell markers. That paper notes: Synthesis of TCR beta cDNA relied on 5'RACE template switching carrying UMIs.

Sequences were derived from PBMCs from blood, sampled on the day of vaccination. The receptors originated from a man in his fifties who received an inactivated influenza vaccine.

CDR3 region: CASSYGTGEETQYF. CDR3 in DNA: TGTGCCAGCAGTTACGGGACAGGGGAAGAGACCCAGTACTTC. V is TRBV6-5 and J is TRBJ2-5; 10 bases align to TRBD1. The trim removed 2 bases at V and 3 bases at J, leaving 0 bases unmatched. Germline CDR1 and CDR2: MNHEY and SVGAGI. This CDR3 has 14 residues.

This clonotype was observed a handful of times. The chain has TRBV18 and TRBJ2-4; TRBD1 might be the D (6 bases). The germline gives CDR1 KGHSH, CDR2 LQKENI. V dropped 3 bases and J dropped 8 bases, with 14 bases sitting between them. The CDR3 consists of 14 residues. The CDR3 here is CASSPAQGTDIQYF. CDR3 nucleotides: TGTGCCAGCTCACCCGCGCAGGGGACGGACATTCAGTACTTC.

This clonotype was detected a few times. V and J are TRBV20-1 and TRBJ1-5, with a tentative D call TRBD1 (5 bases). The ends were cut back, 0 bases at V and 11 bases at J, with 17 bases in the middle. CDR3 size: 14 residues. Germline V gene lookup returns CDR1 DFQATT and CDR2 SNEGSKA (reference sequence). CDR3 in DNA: TGCAGTGCTAGAGAAACGCAGTCAATCAGGGCCCAGCATTTT. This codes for CSARETQSIRAQHF.

CDR3: CSAPSAAGSYEQYF. The CDR3 region has the DNA TGCAGTGCTCCCTCCGCGGCAGGGTCCTACGAGCAGTACTTC. The chain carries TRBV20-1 and TRBJ2-7; possible D gene TRBD1, 5 bases. With 5 bases removed from V and 1 base from J, the gap between germline ends came to 15 bases. There are 14 residues in the CDR3. CDR1 and CDR2 (germline): DFQATT, SNEGSKA (reference sequence).

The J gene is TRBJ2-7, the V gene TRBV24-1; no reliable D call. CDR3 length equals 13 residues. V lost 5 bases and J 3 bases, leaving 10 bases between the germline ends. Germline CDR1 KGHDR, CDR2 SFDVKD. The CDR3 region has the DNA TGTGCCACCAGTGTTTCAGGCGGCTACGAGCAGTACTTC. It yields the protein CATSVSGGYEQYF.

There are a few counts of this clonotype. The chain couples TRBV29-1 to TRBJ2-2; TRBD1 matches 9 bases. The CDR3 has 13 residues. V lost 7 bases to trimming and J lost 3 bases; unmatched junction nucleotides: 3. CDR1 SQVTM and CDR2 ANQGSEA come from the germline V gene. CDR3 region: CSAGQGDTGELFF. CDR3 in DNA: TGCAGCGCGGGACAGGGAGACACCGGGGAGCTGTTTTTT.

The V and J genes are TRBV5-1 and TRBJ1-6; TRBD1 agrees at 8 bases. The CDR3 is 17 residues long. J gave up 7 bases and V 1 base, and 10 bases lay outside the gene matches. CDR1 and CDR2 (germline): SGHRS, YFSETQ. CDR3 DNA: TGCGCCAGCAGCTTGTCGTCAGGGGGCGCGGGGAATTCACCCCTCCACTTT. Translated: CASSLSSGGAGNSPLHF.

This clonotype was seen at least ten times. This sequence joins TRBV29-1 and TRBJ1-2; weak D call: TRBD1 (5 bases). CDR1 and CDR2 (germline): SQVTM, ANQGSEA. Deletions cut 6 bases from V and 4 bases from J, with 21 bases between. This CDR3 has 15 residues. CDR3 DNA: TGCAGCGTGGGGGTCTTAGGGGAAGGGCGCTATGGCTACACCTTC. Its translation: CSVGVLGEGRYGYTF.

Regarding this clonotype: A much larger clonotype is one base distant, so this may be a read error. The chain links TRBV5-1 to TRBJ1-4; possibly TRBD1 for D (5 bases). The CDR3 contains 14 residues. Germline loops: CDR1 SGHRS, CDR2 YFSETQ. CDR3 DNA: TGCGCCTGCAGCGAGGGGAGTGTAGGTGAAAAACTGTTTTTT. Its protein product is CACSEGSVGEKLFF.

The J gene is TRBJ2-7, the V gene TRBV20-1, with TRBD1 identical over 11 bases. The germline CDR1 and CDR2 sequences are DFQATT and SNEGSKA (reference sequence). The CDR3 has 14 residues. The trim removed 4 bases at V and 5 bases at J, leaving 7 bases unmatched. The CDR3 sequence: CSANKGTGGNEQYF. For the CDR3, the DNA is TGCAGTGCTAATAAAGGGACAGGGGGAAACGAGCAGTACTTC.

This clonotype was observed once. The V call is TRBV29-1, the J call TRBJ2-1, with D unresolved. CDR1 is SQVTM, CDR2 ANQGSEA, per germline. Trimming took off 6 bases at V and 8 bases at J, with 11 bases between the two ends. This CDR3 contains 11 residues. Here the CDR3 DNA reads TGCAGCGTCCTGGGCCCAGATGAGCAGTTCTTC. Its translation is CSVLGPDEQFF.

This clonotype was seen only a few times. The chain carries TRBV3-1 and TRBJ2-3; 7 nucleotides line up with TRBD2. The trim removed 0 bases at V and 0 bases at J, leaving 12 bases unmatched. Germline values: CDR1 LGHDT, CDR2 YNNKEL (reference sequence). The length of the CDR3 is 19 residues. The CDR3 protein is CASSQEYPSGVTSTDTQYF. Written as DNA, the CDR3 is TGTGCCAGCAGCCAAGAATACCCCAGCGGGGTTACTAGCACAGATACGCAGTATTTT.

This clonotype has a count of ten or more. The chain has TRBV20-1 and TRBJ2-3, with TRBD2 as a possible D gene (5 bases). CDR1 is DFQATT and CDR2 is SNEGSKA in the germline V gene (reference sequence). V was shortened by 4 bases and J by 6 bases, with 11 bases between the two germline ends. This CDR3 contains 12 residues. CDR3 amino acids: CSANPTGDTQYF. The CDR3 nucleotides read TGCAGTGCTAACCCGACGGGGGATACGCAGTATTTT.

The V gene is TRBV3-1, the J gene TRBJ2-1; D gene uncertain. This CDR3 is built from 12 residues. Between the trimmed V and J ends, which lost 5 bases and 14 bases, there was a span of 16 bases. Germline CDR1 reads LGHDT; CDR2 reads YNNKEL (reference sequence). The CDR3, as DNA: TGTGCCAGCAGCTATGAAAGCTCGCGGAAGTTCTTC. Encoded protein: CASSYESSRKFF.

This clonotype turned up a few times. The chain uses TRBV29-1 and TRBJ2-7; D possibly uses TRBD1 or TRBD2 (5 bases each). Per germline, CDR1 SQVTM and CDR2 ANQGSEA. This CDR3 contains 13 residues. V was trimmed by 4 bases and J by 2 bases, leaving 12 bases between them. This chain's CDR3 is CSVVGVDTYEQYF. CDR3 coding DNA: TGCAGCGTTGTGGGGGTTGATACCTACGAGCAGTACTTC.

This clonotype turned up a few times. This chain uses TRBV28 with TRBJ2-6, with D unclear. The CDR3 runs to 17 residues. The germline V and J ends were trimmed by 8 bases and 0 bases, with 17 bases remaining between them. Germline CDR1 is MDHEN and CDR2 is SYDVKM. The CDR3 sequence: CASRPTLGISGANVLTF. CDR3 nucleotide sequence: TGTGCCAGCCGGCCGACCCTGGGCATCTCTGGGGCCAACGTCCTGACTTTC.

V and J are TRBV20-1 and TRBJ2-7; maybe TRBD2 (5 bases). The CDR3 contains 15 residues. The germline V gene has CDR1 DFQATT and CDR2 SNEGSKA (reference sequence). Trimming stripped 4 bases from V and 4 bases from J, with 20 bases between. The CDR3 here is CSANPLADFLYEQYF. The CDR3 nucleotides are TGCAGTGCTAACCCCCTAGCAGATTTCTTATACGAGCAGTACTTC.

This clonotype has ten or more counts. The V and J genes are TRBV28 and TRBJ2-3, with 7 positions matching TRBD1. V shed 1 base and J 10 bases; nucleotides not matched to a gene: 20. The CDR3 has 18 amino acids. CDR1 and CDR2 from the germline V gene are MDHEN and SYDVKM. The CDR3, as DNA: TGTGCCAGCAGTTTATCACGGGGTTTTGGGACAGCGGAGCCGGCGCAGTATTTT. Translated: CASSLSRGFGTAEPAQYF.

The CDR3 is CASSLSPDRNYEQYF. The CDR3 nucleotides read TGTGCCAGCAGTTTATCTCCGGACAGAAACTACGAGCAGTACTTC. The gene calls are TRBV27 and TRBJ2-7; TRBD1 is a possible D gene (6 bases). Germline V gene lookup returns CDR1 MNHEY and CDR2 SMNVEV (reference sequence). This CDR3 comprises 15 residues. V was trimmed by 0 bases and J by 3 bases, leaving 12 bases between them.

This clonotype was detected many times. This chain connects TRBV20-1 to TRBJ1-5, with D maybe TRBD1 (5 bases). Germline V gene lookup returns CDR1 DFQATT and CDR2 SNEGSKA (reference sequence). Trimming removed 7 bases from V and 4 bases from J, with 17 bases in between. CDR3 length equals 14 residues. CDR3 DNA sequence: TGCAGTGTTGCGGCGGGACCCCCAAATCAGCCCCAGCATTTT. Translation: CSVAAGPPNQPQHF.

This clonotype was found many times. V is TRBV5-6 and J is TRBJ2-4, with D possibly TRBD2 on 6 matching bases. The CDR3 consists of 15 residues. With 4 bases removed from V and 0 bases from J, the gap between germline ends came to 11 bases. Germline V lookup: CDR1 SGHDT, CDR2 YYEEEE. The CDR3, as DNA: TGTGCCAGCAGCCGGGACTCCCTAGCCAAAAACATTCAGTACTTC. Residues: CASSRDSLAKNIQYF.

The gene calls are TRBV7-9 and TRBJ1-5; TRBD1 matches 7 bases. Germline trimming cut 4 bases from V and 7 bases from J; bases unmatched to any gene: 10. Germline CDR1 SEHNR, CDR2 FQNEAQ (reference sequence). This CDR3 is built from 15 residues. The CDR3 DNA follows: TGTGCCAGCAGCTCAGAACAGGGGATACGGCAGCCCCAGCATTTT. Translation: CASSSEQGIRQPQHF.

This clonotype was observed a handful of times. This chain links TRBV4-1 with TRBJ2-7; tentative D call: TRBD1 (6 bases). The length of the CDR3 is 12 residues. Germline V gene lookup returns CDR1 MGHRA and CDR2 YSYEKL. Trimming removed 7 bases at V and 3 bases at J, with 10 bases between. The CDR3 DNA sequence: TGCGCCAGCAAGGGCAGGGGCTACGAGCAGTACTTC. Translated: CASKGRGYEQYF.

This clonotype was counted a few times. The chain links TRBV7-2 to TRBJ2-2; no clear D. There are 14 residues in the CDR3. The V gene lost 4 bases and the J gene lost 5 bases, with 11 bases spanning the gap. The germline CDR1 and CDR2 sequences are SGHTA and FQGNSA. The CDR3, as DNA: TGTGCCAGCAGCTCGACCGACGGGACCGGGGAGCTGTTTTTT. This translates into CASSSTDGTGELFF.

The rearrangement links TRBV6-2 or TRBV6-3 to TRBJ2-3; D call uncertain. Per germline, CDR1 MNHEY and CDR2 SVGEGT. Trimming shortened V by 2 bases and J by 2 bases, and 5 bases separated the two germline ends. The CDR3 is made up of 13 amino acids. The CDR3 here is CASSYVVTDTQYF. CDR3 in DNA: TGTGCCAGCAGTTACGTCGTCACAGATACGCAGTATTTT.

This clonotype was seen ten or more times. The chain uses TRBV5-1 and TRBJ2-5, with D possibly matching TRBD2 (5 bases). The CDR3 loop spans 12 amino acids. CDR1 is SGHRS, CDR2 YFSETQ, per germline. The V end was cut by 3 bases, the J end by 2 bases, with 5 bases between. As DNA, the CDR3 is TGCGCCAGCAGCTCGGGGCAAGAGACCCAGTACTTC. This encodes CASSSGQETQYF.

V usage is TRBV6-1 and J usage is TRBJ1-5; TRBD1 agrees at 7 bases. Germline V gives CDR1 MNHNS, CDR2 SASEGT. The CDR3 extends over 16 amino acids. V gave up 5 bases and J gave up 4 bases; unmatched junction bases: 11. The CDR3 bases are TGTGCCAGCAGTAATGGCAGGACAGGAAGGAATCAGCCCCAGCATTTT. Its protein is CASSNGRTGRNQPQHF.

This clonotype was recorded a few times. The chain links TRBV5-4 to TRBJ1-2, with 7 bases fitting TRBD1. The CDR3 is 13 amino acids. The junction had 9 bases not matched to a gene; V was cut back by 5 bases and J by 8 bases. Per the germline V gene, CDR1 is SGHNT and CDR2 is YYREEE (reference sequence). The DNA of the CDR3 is TGTGCCAGCAGTTACGACAGGGATGGAGGCTACACCTTC. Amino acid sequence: CASSYDRDGGYTF.